This T cell receptor beta chain was documented in a study of Tregs in tolerant kidney transplant recipients. Study summary: The nonmyeloablative bone marrow transplants came from related graft donors, with transient mixed chimerism. Overall study results and limits: Nucleotide sequences could not be compared across some patients' samples due to primer changes. Tolerant patients' donor-specific Tregs expanded beyond overall Tregs, suggesting antigen-driven growth.

Method: immunoSEQ multiplex PCR; TCRdb's copy keeps in-frame clones and lacks some. The repertoire consists of about 100,000 clones, with 93% occurring once and the leading ten covering approximately 0.48%. This clone was counted once. Antigen unknown. Here the sequenced sample was CD4+ T cells from blood, taken before the transplant. The sequence derives from a human donor who received a combined kidney and bone marrow transplant.

Here the CDR3 DNA reads TGTGCCAGCAGTCGACAGGGGAACAATCAGCCCCAGCATTTT. Translation gives CASSRQGNNQPQHF. V usage is TRBV28 and J usage is TRBJ1-5, with 8 bases fitting TRBD1. With 5 bases clipped from V and 3 bases from J, the junction kept 3 bases outside the gene matches. CDR1 is MDHEN and CDR2 is SYDVKM in the germline V gene. This CDR3 has 14 amino acids.